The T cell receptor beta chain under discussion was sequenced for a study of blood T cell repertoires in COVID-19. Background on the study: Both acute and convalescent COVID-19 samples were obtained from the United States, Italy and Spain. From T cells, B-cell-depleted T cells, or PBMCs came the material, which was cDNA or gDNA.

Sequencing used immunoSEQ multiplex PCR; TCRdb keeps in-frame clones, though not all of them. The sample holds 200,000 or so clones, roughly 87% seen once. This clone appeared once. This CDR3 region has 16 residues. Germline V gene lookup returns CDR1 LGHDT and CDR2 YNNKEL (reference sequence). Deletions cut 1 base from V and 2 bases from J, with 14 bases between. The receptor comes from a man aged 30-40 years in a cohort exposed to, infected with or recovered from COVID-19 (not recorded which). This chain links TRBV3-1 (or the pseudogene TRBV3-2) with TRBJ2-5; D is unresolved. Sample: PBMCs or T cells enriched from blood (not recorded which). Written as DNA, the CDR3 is TGTGCCAGCAGCCAAGGTGTTAAGGAGTGGCAAGAGACCCAGTACTTC. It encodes CASSQGVKEWQETQYF.